This T cell receptor (beta chain) was captured by sequencing in a study of vaccination effects on CD4 cells after COVID-19. Study-level results: Only a single clone (1 of 255 vaccine-induced clones in healthy vaccinees) cross-reacted with common cold coronaviruses.

The table lists this clone with a few counts. The antigen is undetermined. Sequenced by immunoSEQ multiplex PCR; TCRdb stores in-frame clones only, minus some. The profile covers about 71,000 clones, with less than 80% appearing a single time and around 2.5% taken by the ten largest. CD4+ T cells were isolated after around ten days of culture. Two doses of BNT162b2 or mRNA-1273 vaccine were administered to participants. The CDR3 contains 12 residues. The germline V gene encodes CDR1 SGHVS and CDR2 FQNEAQ. V was trimmed by 6 bases and J by 11 bases, leaving 15 bases between them. This sequence joins TRBV7-8 and TRBJ2-3; D tentatively reads TRBD1 or TRBD2 (6 bases each). This receptor was taken from a human donor who received a COVID-19 vaccine. Sequences were derived from CD4+ T cells from PBMCs cultured without peptide, sampled after COVID-19 vaccination. The CDR3 nucleotides are TGTGCCAGCAGTCCGGGGGCTCGGAAGCAGTATTTT. It encodes CASSPGARKQYF.